The sequence of this TCR beta chain was determined in a study of blood T cell repertoires in COVID-19. Overall study: There were acute and convalescent COVID-19 samples, and they came from the United States, Italy and Spain. The analysed material was cDNA or gDNA that came from T cells, B-cell-depleted T cells, or PBMCs.

Per the original data handling: Quantification of nucleated cells was approximated via reference gene primer amplification. This table comes from immunoSEQ multiplex PCR, and its TCRdb copy is limited to in-frame clones, with some not included. The V and J calls and clone size are taken from that table; D and trimming were inferred from the DNA. The sample lists tens of thousands of clones; 80% to 90% were seen once. Seattle patients were enrolled while actively infected and followed longitudinally. The sample comprised peripheral blood. The receptor was derived from a man between 45 and 60 years old with COVID-19, enrolled during active disease.

This chain's CDR3 is CASSGGVHEQFF. CDR3 DNA sequence: TGTGCCAGTAGCGGAGGGGTCCATGAGCAGTTCTTC. The V and J genes are TRBV19 and TRBJ2-1; TRBD2 is a possible D gene (6 bases). The CDR3 covers 12 residues. Germline lookup yields CDR1 LNHDA and CDR2 SQIVND (reference sequence). The V end was cut by 6 bases, the J end by 8 bases, with 11 bases between. Drawing the rest from reference TRBV19 and TRBJ2-1, the complete variable domain is DGGITQSPKYLFRKEGQNVTLSCEQNLNHDAMYWYRQDPGQGLRLIYYSQIVNDFQKGDIAEGYSVSREKKESFPLTVTSAQKNPTAFYLCASSGGVHEQFFGPGTRLTVL.